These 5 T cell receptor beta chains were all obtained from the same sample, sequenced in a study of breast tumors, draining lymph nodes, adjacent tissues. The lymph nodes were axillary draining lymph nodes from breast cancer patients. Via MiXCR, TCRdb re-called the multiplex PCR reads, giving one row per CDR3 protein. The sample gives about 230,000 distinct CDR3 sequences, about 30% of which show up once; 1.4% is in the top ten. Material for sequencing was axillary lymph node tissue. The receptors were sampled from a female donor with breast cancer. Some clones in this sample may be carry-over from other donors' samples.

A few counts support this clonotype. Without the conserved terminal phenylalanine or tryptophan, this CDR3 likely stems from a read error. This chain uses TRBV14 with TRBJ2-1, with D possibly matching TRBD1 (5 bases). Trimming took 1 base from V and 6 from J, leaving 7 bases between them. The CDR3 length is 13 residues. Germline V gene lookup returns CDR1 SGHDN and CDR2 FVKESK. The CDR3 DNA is TGTGCCAGCAGCCAAGTTGGGGCCAATGAGCAGTTCTCC. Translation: CASSQVGANEQFS.

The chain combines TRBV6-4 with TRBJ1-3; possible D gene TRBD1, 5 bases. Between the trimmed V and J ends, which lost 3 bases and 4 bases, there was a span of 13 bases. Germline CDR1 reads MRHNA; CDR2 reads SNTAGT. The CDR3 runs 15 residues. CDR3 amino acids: CASSERGLAGNTIYF. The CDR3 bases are TGTGCCAGCAGTGAACGGGGACTAGCGGGAAACACCATATATTTT.

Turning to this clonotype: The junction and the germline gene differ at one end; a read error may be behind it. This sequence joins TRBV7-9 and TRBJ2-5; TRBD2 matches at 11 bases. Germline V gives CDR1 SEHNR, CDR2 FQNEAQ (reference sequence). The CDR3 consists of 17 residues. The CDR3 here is CASSFTGTSGPQQTQYF. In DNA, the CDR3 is TGTGCCAGCAGCTTTACGGGGACTAGCGGACCCCAACAGACCCAGTACTTC.

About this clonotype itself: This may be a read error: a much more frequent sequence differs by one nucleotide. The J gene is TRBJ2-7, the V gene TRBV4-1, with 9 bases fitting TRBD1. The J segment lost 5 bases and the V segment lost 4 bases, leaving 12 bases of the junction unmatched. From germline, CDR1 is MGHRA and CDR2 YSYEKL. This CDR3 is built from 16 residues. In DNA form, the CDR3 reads TGCGCCAGCAGCCGACCGGACAGGGGAGGCTGTCACGAGCAGTACTTC. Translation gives CASSRPDRGGCHEQYF.

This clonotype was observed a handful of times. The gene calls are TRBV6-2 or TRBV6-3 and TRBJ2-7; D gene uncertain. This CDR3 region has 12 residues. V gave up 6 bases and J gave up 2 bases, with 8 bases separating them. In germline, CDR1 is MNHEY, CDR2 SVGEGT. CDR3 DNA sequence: TGTGCCAGCAGGCACATTCCCTACGAGCAGTACTTC. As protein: CASRHIPYEQYF.